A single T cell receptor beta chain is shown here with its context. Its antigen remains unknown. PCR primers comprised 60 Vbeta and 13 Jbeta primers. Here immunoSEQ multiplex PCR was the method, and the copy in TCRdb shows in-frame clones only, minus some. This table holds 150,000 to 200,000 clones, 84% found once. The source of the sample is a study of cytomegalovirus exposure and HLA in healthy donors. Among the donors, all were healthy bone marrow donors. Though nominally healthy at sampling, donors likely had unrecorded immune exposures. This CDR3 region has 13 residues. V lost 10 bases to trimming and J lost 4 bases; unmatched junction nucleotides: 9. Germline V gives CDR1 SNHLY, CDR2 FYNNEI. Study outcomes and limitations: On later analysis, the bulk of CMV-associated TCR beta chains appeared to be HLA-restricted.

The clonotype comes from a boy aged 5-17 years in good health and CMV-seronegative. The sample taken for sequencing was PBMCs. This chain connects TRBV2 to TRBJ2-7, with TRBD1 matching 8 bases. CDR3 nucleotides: TGTGCCACCCGTGGGACAGGAAGTTACGAGCAGTACTTC. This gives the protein CATRGTGSYEQYF.